Following are 23 T cell receptor beta chains from one sample sequenced in a study of blood T cell repertoires in COVID-19. Profiling relied on immunoSEQ multiplex PCR, and the TCRdb table lists in-frame clones only, not all of them. This sample has about 160,000 clones, with around 80% found just once. Sequenced material: PBMCs or T cells enriched from blood (not recorded which). Source of these receptors: a man aged 35 to 55 who had recovered from COVID-19.

The chain is built from TRBV18 and TRBJ1-5; TRBD1 agrees at 7 bases. Germline-derived CDR1 and CDR2 are KGHSH and LQKENI. J gave up 11 bases and V 0 bases, and 7 bases lay outside the gene matches. This CDR3 comprises 14 residues. Written as DNA, the CDR3 is TGTGCCAGCTCACCACCCGGACAGGCCGAAGCCCAGCATTTT. Its translation is CASSPPGQAEAQHF.

This clone was detected once. V usage is TRBV4-1 and J usage is TRBJ2-5, with D perhaps matching TRBD2 (5 bases). The CDR3 runs to 13 residues. Trimming removed 5 bases from V and 1 base from J, with 8 bases in between. Germline loops: CDR1 MGHRA, CDR2 YSYEKL. The CDR3 sequence: CASSRTAQETQYF. CDR3 bases: TGCGCCAGCAGCAGGACTGCCCAAGAGACCCAGTACTTC.

The chain is built from TRBV11-2 and TRBJ1-1, with D tentatively TRBD1 (6 bases). Germline loops: CDR1 SGHAT, CDR2 FQNNGV. The CDR3 length is 14 residues. V was shortened by 6 bases and J by 0 bases, with 11 bases between the two germline ends. CDR3 sequence (DNA): TGTGCCAGCAGAGTCAGGGGCCTGAACACTGAAGCTTTCTTT. Translation gives CASRVRGLNTEAFF.

Comment on this clone: Other DNA sequences within the sample encode an identical CDR3. The rearrangement joins TRBV30 to TRBJ1-1; weak D call: TRBD1 (5 bases). Germline V CDR1 and CDR2: GTSNPN, SVGIG (reference sequence). This CDR3 is built from 12 residues. The V and J ends lost 2 bases and 5 bases respectively, with 9 bases between them. DNA for the CDR3: TGTGCCTGGAGTCCGGGGGGTACTGAAGCTTTCTTT. It encodes CAWSPGGTEAFF. Full variable domain (missing parts from reference TRBV30 and TRBJ1-1): SQTIHQWPATLVQPVGSPLSLECTVEGTSNPNLYWYRQAAGRGLQLLFYSVGIGQISSEVPQNLSASRPQDRQFILSSKKLLLSDSGFYLCAWSPGGTEAFFGQGTRLTVV.

This chain links TRBV25-1 with TRBJ1-1; D uncertain. In germline, CDR1 is MGHDK, CDR2 SYGVNS. The CDR3 runs 11 residues. V gave up 5 bases and J gave up 7 bases, with 8 bases separating them. This CDR3 reads CASSFGSEAFF. The DNA of the CDR3 is TGTGCCAGCAGTTTTGGGAGTGAAGCTTTCTTT.

V and J are TRBV10-3 and TRBJ1-6; TRBD1 agrees at 11 bases. Losses at the gene ends were 2 bases for V and 10 bases for J; bases not matched to a gene: 7. Germline CDR1 is ENHRY and CDR2 is SYGVKD. There are 16 residues in the CDR3. The CDR3 DNA reads as TGTGCCATCAGTGAGGGACAGGGGGCGCTGGGGTCACCCCTCCACTTT. Protein product: CAISEGQGALGSPLHF.

This clone was seen more than once but under ten times. The gene calls are TRBV25-1 and TRBJ2-1; 9 nucleotides align to TRBD1. The junction had 4 bases not matched to a gene; V was cut back by 5 bases and J by 2 bases. This CDR3 is built from 15 residues. The germline V gene encodes CDR1 MGHDK and CDR2 SYGVNS. Here the CDR3 reads CASSRQGGTYNEQFF. The CDR3 region has the DNA TGTGCCAGCAGTAGACAGGGGGGCACCTACAATGAGCAGTTCTTC.

The V and J genes are TRBV7-2 and TRBJ2-5, with TRBD2 matching 8 bases. Germline-derived CDR1 and CDR2 are SGHTA and FQGNSA. The J segment lost 1 base and the V segment lost 5 bases, leaving 9 bases of the junction unmatched. The CDR3 totals 16 residues. The CDR3 DNA reads as TGTGCCAGCAGCCTAAATAGCGGGGCGATCCAAGAGACCCAGTACTTC. It encodes CASSLNSGAIQETQYF.

The chain carries TRBV7-9 and TRBJ1-5; TRBD1 matches at 8 bases. The V segment lost 3 bases and the J segment 12 bases; nucleotides outside the gene matches: 19. CDR3 length: 17 residues. Germline assignment: CDR1 SEHNR and CDR2 FQNEAQ (reference sequence). CDR3 residues: CASSFGQGGGEDMFQHF. Here the CDR3 DNA reads TGTGCCAGCAGCTTTGGACAGGGCGGGGGTGAAGATATGTTCCAGCATTTT.

The chain recombines TRBV25-1 with TRBJ2-2; a possible D gene is TRBD1 (5 bases). The CDR3 spans 13 residues. The germline V gene has CDR1 MGHDK and CDR2 SYGVNS. V gave up 2 bases and J gave up 5 bases, with 6 bases separating them. The chain's CDR3 is CASSEAGTGELFF. CDR3 DNA sequence: TGTGCCAGCAGTGAAGCAGGGACCGGGGAGCTGTTTTTT.

This chain uses TRBV3-1 (or the pseudogene TRBV3-2) with TRBJ2-4; 7 positions match TRBD1. The CDR3 spans 14 residues. V was pared by 6 bases and J by 1 base, with 3 bases of the junction left unmatched. The germline V gene encodes CDR1 LGHDT and CDR2 YNNKEL (reference sequence). The CDR3 is CASRRQGAKNIQYF. CDR3 sequence (DNA): TGTGCCAGCAGACGACAGGGTGCCAAAAACATTCAGTACTTC.

The rearrangement links TRBV7-6 to TRBJ1-1, with D perhaps TRBD1 (5 bases). Between the trimmed V and J ends, which lost 2 bases and 0 bases, there was a span of 10 bases. Germline V CDR1 and CDR2: SGHVS, FNYEAQ. This CDR3 region has 15 residues. CDR3 nucleotides: TGTGCCAGCAGCTTATGGCAGGGAATGAACACTGAAGCTTTCTTT. Encoded protein: CASSLWQGMNTEAFF.

The chain joins TRBV19 to TRBJ1-2; 10 bases are shared with TRBD1. V dropped 7 bases and J dropped 4; count of bases not matched to a gene: 9. The CDR3 consists of 15 residues. The germline gives CDR1 LNHDA, CDR2 SQIVND (reference sequence). This chain's CDR3 is CASTPDRGEPYGYTF. CDR3 bases: TGTGCCAGTACCCCGGACAGGGGGGAACCCTATGGCTACACCTTC. The full variable domain, in which reference TRBV19 and TRBJ1-2 provide the parts outside the CDR3, is DGGITQSPKYLFRKEGQNVTLSCEQNLNHDAMYWYRQDPGQGLRLIYYSQIVNDFQKGDIAEGYSVSREKKESFPLTVTSAQKNPTAFYLCASTPDRGEPYGYTFGSGTRLTVV.

V usage is TRBV5-4 and J usage is TRBJ2-2; 14 nucleotides align to TRBD2. Germline V gene data show CDR1 as SGHNT and CDR2 as YYREEE (reference sequence). V shed 0 bases and J 7 bases; nucleotides not matched to a gene: 5. This CDR3 has 17 amino acids. The CDR3, as DNA: TGTGCCAGCAGCTTGGGACTAGCGGGGGGGCCGGTCGGGGAGCTGTTTTTT. Protein: CASSLGLAGGPVGELFF.

V is TRBV24-1 and J is TRBJ2-1; TRBD2 aligns across 8 bases. This CDR3 is 15 amino acids long. With 5 bases clipped from V and 2 bases from J, the junction kept 4 bases outside the gene matches. Germline V gene sequence: CDR1 KGHDR, CDR2 SFDVKD. CDR3: CATSASGGAYNEQFF. The CDR3 nucleotides are TGTGCCACCAGTGCCAGCGGGGGAGCCTACAATGAGCAGTTCTTC.

The genes are TRBV2 and TRBJ2-1, with D perhaps TRBD2 (6 bases). Trimming stripped 6 bases from V and 5 bases from J, with 20 bases between. The CDR3 sequence is 16 residues long. Germline-derived CDR1 and CDR2 are SNHLY and FYNNEI. This chain's CDR3 is CASRKERGSGNNEQFF. Written as DNA, the CDR3 is TGTGCCAGCAGAAAAGAGAGGGGTAGCGGTAACAATGAGCAGTTCTTC.

This chain links TRBV18 with TRBJ1-1; TRBD1 aligns across 9 bases. The CDR3 length is 16 residues. Germline CDR1 reads KGHSH; CDR2 reads LQKENI. The ends lost 4 bases at V and 1 base at J; junction bases unmatched: 7. In nucleotides, the CDR3 is TGTGCCAGCTCACGGGGACAGGGAGGATCGAACACTGAAGCTTTCTTT. It is translated as CASSRGQGGSNTEAFF.

The chain is built from TRBV18 and TRBJ2-1; 8 bases agree with TRBD1. Germline lookup yields CDR1 KGHSH and CDR2 LQKENI. CDR3 length: 18 residues. Trimming took 3 bases from V and 7 from J; bases not matched to a gene: 17. CDR3 nucleotide sequence: TGTGCCAGCTCACCTTCCGAGGGGGGCAGGGGGCACTTGAATGAGCAGTTCTTC. Translated: CASSPSEGGRGHLNEQFF. The whole variable domain, remainder taken from reference TRBV18 and TRBJ2-1, is NAGVMQNPRHLVRRRGQEARLRCSPMKGHSHVYWYRQLPEEGLKFMVYLQKENIIDESGMPKERFSAEFPKEGPSILRIQQVVRGDSAAYFCASSPSEGGRGHLNEQFFGPGTRLTVL.

The sample holds a few counts of this clone. The rearrangement uses TRBV30 and TRBJ1-5; 8 nucleotides line up with TRBD1. The CDR3 spans 14 residues. V gave up 1 base and J gave up 7 bases; unmatched junction bases: 6. CDR1 and CDR2 (germline): GTSNPN, SVGIG (reference sequence). The CDR3 sequence: CAWSDRGSLQPQHF. The CDR3 DNA is TGTGCCTGGAGTGACAGGGGGTCCTTACAGCCCCAGCATTTT.

V gene TRBV5-8 combines with J gene TRBJ1-6; 8 bases are a match to TRBD1. Germline CDR1 is SGHTS and CDR2 is YDEGEE. The CDR3 length is 13 residues. The V segment lost 5 bases and the J segment 9 bases; nucleotides outside the gene matches: 4. The DNA of the CDR3 is TGTGCCAGCAGGAATGACAGGGGTTCACCCCTCCACTTT. Its protein product is CASRNDRGSPLHF.

J is TRBJ1-2 and V is TRBV5-1; TRBD1 matches 10 bases. With V trimmed by 9 bases and J by 8 bases, 7 bases remained unmatched. The CDR3 has 12 amino acids. The germline CDR1 and CDR2 sequences are SGHRS and YFSETQ. CDR3 sequence (DNA): TGCGCCACCGGAGACAGGGGGCTCGGCTACACCTTC. It translates to CATGDRGLGYTF. Looking up the rest from reference TRBV5-1 and TRBJ1-2 gives the full variable domain: KAGVTQTPRYLIKTRGQQVTLSCSPISGHRSVSWYQQTPGQGLQFLFEYFSETQRNKGNFPGRFSGRQFSNSRSEMNVSTLELGDSALYLCATGDRGLGYTFGSGTRLTVV.

J is TRBJ1-6 and V is TRBV9; 7 positions match TRBD1. The trim removed 3 bases at V and 7 bases at J, leaving 7 bases unmatched. The CDR3 is made up of 15 amino acids. CDR1 is SGDLS and CDR2 is YYNGEE in the germline V gene. This CDR3 is CASSEGQSGNSPLHF. For the CDR3, the DNA is TGTGCCAGCAGCGAGGGACAGTCGGGGAATTCACCCCTCCACTTT. The full variable domain, in which reference TRBV9 and TRBJ1-6 provide the parts outside the CDR3, is DSGVTQTPKHLITATGQRVTLRCSPRSGDLSVYWYQQSLDQGLQFLIQYYNGEERAKGNILERFSAQQFPDLHSELNLSSLELGDSALYFCASSEGQSGNSPLHFGNGTRLTVT.

This chain connects TRBV5-3 to TRBJ2-1; 10 positions agree with TRBD1. TRBV5-3 has ORF status, its function being uncertain. The CDR3 is made up of 17 amino acids. Trimming removed 5 bases from V and 9 bases from J; junction bases left unmatched: 17. The CDR3 bases are TGTGCCAGAAGGTCGCGAGGACGGGGACAGGGGTTGTGTGAGCAGTTCTTC. It encodes CARRSRGRGQGLCEQFF.